Sequencing of this T cell receptor beta chain was carried out in a study of control samples from healthy donors and cancer patients. Libraries were prepared by immunoSEQ multiplex PCR; TCRdb keeps only in-frame clonotypes and omits some of them. This table has 100,000 or so clones, about 89% appearing once. This clone was counted once. Sequencing was performed on blood. This receptor was taken from a man aged 30 to 45 in good health.

The CDR3 DNA sequence: TGCAGCGCCGGACTAGCGGGCCCCGGGAATGAGCAGTTCTTC. It encodes CSAGLAGPGNEQFF. The chain combines TRBV29-1 with TRBJ2-1, with TRBD2 identical over 11 bases. V was clipped by 7 bases and J by 7 bases; unmatched bases: 9. The V gene's germline CDR1 is SQVTM and CDR2 ANQGSEA. There are 14 residues in the CDR3.